The 20 T cell receptor beta chains below all came from one sample that was sequenced in a study of T cells expressing NK-cell markers. With the 5' RACE reads reprocessed, TCRdb shows one record per CDR3 protein and no DNA. The sample totals 150,000 to 200,000 distinct CDR3 sequences. Sequencing input: blood T cells: a sorted CD56 or NKG2C T cell subset, CD4+ or CD8+ T cells, or bulk PBMC T cells (not recorded which). The receptors were sampled from a man aged 18-75 years in good health.

This clonotype is labeled medium-sized (0.01 to 0.1%) based on frequency. J is TRBJ2-7 and V is TRBV20-1; TCRdb designates TRBD1, a call that cannot be tested without DNA. Germline loops: CDR1 DFQATT, CDR2 SNEGSKA (reference sequence). The CDR3 sequence is 15 residues long. This CDR3 reads CSARTRRGLPYEQYF.

CDR3 protein: CASSQGRRAPEETQYF. The V call is TRBV3-1, the J call TRBJ2-5; TCRdb proposes TRBD1, but this gene call is untestable without DNA. Germline V CDR1 and CDR2: LGHDT, YNNKEL (reference sequence). The CDR3 spans 16 residues.

The chain's CDR3 is CASSPRDRGRGSYEQYF. The V and J genes are TRBV7-9 and TRBJ2-7; TCRdb lists TRBD1, though no DNA is available to test this call. CDR1 is SEHNR, CDR2 FQNEAQ, per germline (reference sequence). This CDR3 has 17 residues.

The chain has TRBV7-3 and TRBJ2-1. The CDR3 sequence is 15 residues long. Germline V gene data show CDR1 as SGHTA and CDR2 as FQGTGA. The CDR3 loop reads CASSLTHTKYNEQFF.

V gene TRBV9 combines with J gene TRBJ1-2; no DNA is available, so the TRBD1 call from TCRdb remains unchecked. This CDR3 spans 13 amino acids. The germline CDR1 and CDR2 sequences are SGDLS and YYNGEE. This CDR3 reads CASNRQGVYGYTF.

This chain connects TRBV27 to TRBJ1-1; the D call of TRBD1 rests on TCRdb alone, since no DNA is present to check it. Germline CDR1 reads MNHEY; CDR2 reads SMNVEV (reference sequence). CDR3 length equals 14 residues. CDR3 protein: CASSRGGPNTEAFF.

The chain carries TRBV5-4 and TRBJ1-1. The CDR3 totals 12 residues. Germline V gene lookup returns CDR1 SGHNT and CDR2 YYREEE (reference sequence). CDR3 in amino acids: CASSLANTEAFF.

The chain joins TRBV19 to TRBJ2-3; the D gene TCRdb calls, TRBD2, cannot be checked with no DNA. The germline CDR1 and CDR2 sequences are LNHDA and SQIVND (reference sequence). This CDR3 comprises 13 residues. The CDR3 sequence: CASTTRGTDTQYF. The full variable domain, completed using reference TRBV19 and TRBJ2-3, is DGGITQSPKYLFRKEGQNVTLSCEQNLNHDAMYWYRQDPGQGLRLIYYSQIVNDFQKGDIAEGYSVSREKKESFPLTVTSAQKNPTAFYLCASTTRGTDTQYFGPGTRLTVL.

This chain uses TRBV12-3 or TRBV12-4 with TRBJ2-3; TCRdb selects TRBD2, and the lack of DNA leaves this call unchecked. This CDR3 has 13 amino acids. The CDR3 reads CASRDSNTDTQYF.

CDR3 sequence reads: CATRGSDISYEQYF. This sequence joins TRBV7-9 and TRBJ2-7; TCRdb's D call, TRBD1, is unchecked because there is no DNA. The CDR3 totals 14 residues. Germline CDR1 is SEHNR and CDR2 is FQNEAQ (reference sequence).

V and J are TRBV7-6 and TRBJ1-1. In germline, CDR1 is SGHVS, CDR2 FNYEAQ. This CDR3 has 14 residues. The CDR3 reads CASSPGGRNTEAFF.

V and J are TRBV5-4 and TRBJ2-5; TCRdb's D call of TRBD2 is untestable without DNA. CDR1 and CDR2 (germline): SGHNT, YYREEE (reference sequence). This CDR3 has 15 residues. This chain's CDR3 is CASSLADLGAETQYF.

The J gene is TRBJ2-7, the V gene TRBV5-5; the TCRdb D gene call, TRBD1, has no DNA to confirm it. From germline, CDR1 is SGHKS and CDR2 YYEKEE (reference sequence). The CDR3 spans 15 residues. The CDR3 here is CASSVYRDPGREQYF.

The rearrangement links TRBV7-9 to TRBJ1-6. This CDR3 contains 15 residues. In germline, CDR1 is SEHNR, CDR2 FQNEAQ (reference sequence). CDR3 protein: CASSLGRWDNSPLHF.

The chain has TRBV3-1 and TRBJ2-4; TCRdb's D call, TRBD1, is unchecked because there is no DNA. Germline V gene sequence: CDR1 LGHDT, CDR2 YNNKEL (reference sequence). The CDR3 loop spans 13 amino acids. The CDR3 sequence: CASRGAGENIQYF.

The chain uses TRBV5-6 and TRBJ1-1; TCRdb proposes TRBD1, but this gene call is untestable without DNA. The CDR3 is 14 residues long. Germline values: CDR1 SGHDT, CDR2 YYEEEE. CDR3 loop: CASSLSRDYTEAFF.

The genes are TRBV12-5 and TRBJ1-4; as DNA is missing, the TRBD1 call by TCRdb cannot be tested. CDR3 length: 16 amino acids. Germline CDR1 is LGHNT and CDR2 is FRNRAP. CDR3 region: CASGLEPGQQNEKLFF.

The rearrangement joins TRBV4-2 to TRBJ2-4; without DNA, the TCRdb call of TRBD1 cannot be checked. Germline values: CDR1 LGHNA, CDR2 YNFKEQ. The CDR3 covers 15 residues. CDR3 loop: CASSQDDIGAAATYF.

The CDR3 loop is CASSYSVSRSTEAFF. The chain links TRBV6-5 to TRBJ1-1. There are 15 residues in the CDR3. Germline V gene lookup returns CDR1 MNHEY and CDR2 SVGAGI.

V gene TRBV7-3 combines with J gene TRBJ2-3; the TCRdb call, TRBD2, lacks DNA for checking. The CDR3 is 18 amino acids. The germline V gene has CDR1 SGHTA and CDR2 FQGTGA. The CDR3 region is CASRPGLAGGPATDTQYF.